This T cell receptor (beta chain) was recovered during a study of OX40 agonist ivuxolimab in advanced cancers. Study-wide context: At doses from 0.01 to 10 mg/kg, patients were given intravenous ivuxolimab every 2 weeks. Study observations and caveats: Doses of 0.1 to 3.0 mg/kg were accompanied by clonal expansion of CD4+ and CD8+ blood T cells by week 6.

Regarding this clone: Its antigen is still unknown. Other DNA sequences in this sample translate to the same CDR3.

Sampled blood was obtained at baseline, cycle 4 day 1, and cycle 7 day 1. Germline V lookup: CDR1 MNHEY, CDR2 SMNVEV (reference sequence). CDR3 length: 16 amino acids. Trimming took 5 bases from V and 2 from J, leaving 18 bases between them. Some clones are missing from TCRdb's copy, which holds only in-frame ones; the method was immunoSEQ multiplex PCR. The sample carries some 49,000 clones, around 84% recorded once. The sequence was collected from an adult with an advanced solid tumor such as melanoma, head and neck, liver or kidney cancer. This chain joins TRBV27 and TRBJ1-1, with a tentative D call TRBD1 (6 bases). The sequenced sample was CD4+ or CD8+ T cells sorted from blood, obtained in a trial of the OX40 agonist ivuxolimab. CDR3 amino acids: CASSQSGTSYNTEAFF. CDR3 DNA sequence: TGTGCCAGCAGTCAATCTGGGACAAGCTATAACACTGAAGCTTTCTTT.